Sequencing of this T cell receptor beta chain was carried out in a study of shared clonotypes between healthy human individuals. Study summary: Researchers drew samples from a couple of women and a few men aged 18 to 49. Per donor, three plates held CD4 naive cells, three held CD4 memory, two held CD8 naive and one held CD8 memory.

Study-level findings and limits: Richness estimates generally favored naive over memory subsets. Naive CD4 clonotypes were shared across several donors at 4.5% to 6.5%.

Terminally differentiated effector memory CD45RA+ cells were excluded from the naive CD8 cells, which were CD45RO-negative and positively selected for CCR7. V was cut by 2 bases and J by 0 bases, with 10 bases left in between. This CDR3 is 16 amino acids long. The germline V gene encodes CDR1 MNHNY and CDR2 SVGAGI (reference sequence). Turning to this clone: Its antigen is unknown.

Method: immunoSEQ multiplex PCR; TCRdb's copy keeps in-frame clones and lacks some. Found here are around 1.9 million clones, approximately 94% of them singletons; the top ten hold under 2%. The sequence derives from a young man in good health. Some clones in this sample may be carry-over from other donors' samples. The chain joins TRBV6-6 to TRBJ1-4, with D maybe TRBD1 (6 bases). Sequenced input: naive CD8+ T cells from PBMCs. CDR3 in amino acids: CASSYLQGATNEKLFF. DNA of the CDR3: TGTGCCAGCAGTTACCTACAGGGTGCAACTAATGAAAAACTGTTTTTT.